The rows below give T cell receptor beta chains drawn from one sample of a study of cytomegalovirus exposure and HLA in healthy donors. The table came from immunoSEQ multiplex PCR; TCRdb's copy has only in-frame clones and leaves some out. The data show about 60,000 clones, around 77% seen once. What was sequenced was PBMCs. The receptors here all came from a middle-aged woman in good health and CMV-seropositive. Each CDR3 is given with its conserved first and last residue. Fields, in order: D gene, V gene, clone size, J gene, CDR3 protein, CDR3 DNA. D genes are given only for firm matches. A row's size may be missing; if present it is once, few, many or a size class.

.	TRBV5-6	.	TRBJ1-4	CASSLISGGATNEKLFF	TGTGCCAGCAGCTTGATTTCTGGGGGCGCAACTAATGAAAAACTGTTTTTT
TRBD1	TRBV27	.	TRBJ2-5	CASSSPGQGKETQYF	TGTGCCAGCAGTTCCCCCGGACAGGGAAAAGAGACCCAGTACTTC
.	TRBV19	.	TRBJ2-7	CASSPGGLGEQYF	TGTGCCAGTAGTCCGGGGGGCCTAGGCGAGCAGTACTTC
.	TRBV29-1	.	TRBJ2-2	CSGGHTYTGELFF	TGCAGCGGCGGACATACTTACACCGGGGAGCTGTTTTTT
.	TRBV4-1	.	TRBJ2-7	CASSPQGNRPTEQYF	TGCGCCAGCAGCCCCCAAGGTAACAGACCTACCGAGCAGTACTTC
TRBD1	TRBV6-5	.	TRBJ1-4	CASSYGTGDEKLFF	TGTGCCAGCAGTTACGGGACAGGAGATGAAAAACTGTTTTTT
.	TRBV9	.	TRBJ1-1	CASSVAGNTEAFF	TGTGCCAGCAGCGTAGCCGGGAACACTGAAGCTTTCTTT
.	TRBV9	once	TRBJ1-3	CASSVGGASGNTIYF	TGTGCCAGCAGCGTAGGGGGCGCCTCTGGAAACACCATATATTTT
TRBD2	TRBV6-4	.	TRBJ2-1	CASSLLAGDYNEQFF	TGTGCCAGCTCCTTACTAGCGGGGGACTACAATGAGCAGTTCTTC
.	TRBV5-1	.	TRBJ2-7	CASSPESPPYEQYF	TGCGCCAGCAGCCCCGAGAGTCCGCCCTACGAGCAGTACTTC
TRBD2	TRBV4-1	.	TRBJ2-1	CASSQVLRAGGGAGDEQFF	TGCGCCAGCAGCCAAGTCCTCCGCGCCGGCGGGGGGGCCGGTGATGAGCAGTTCTTC
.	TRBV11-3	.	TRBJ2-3	CASSLGPITDTQYF	TGTGCCAGCAGCTTAGGGCCGATCACAGATACGCAGTATTTT
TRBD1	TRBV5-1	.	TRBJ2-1	CASSPGTVNNEQFF	TGCGCCAGCAGCCCCGGGACAGTGAACAATGAGCAGTTCTTC
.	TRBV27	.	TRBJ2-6	CASRPRRGVLTF	TGTGCCAGCAGACCCCGGCGCGGCGTCCTGACTTTC
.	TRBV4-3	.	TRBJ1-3	CASSQDPQATGNTIYF	TGCGCCAGCAGCCAAGATCCCCAGGCAACAGGAAACACCATATATTTT
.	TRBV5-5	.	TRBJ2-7	CASSPLGGSYEQYF	TGTGCCAGCAGCCCCCTGGGGGGATCCTACGAGCAGTACTTC
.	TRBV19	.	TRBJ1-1	CASKNQGWVTEAFF	TGTGCCAGTAAGAACCAGGGTTGGGTCACTGAAGCTTTCTTT
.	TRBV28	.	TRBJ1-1	CASSSWGRRDTEAFF	TGTGCCAGCAGTTCCTGGGGAAGGAGGGACACTGAAGCTTTCTTT
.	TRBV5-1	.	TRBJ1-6	CASSHRESYNSPLHF	TGCGCCAGCAGCCACAGGGAATCCTATAATTCACCCCTCCACTTT
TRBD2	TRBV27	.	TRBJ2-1	CASSYLAGGPYNEQFF	TGTGCCAGCAGTTACCTAGCGGGGGGCCCCTACAATGAGCAGTTCTTC
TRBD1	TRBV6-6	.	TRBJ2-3	CASSQQTGARPDTQYF	TGTGCCAGCAGCCAGCAGACAGGGGCGAGGCCAGATACGCAGTATTTT
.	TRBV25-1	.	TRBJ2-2	CASRGTTGTFYSGELFF	TGTGCCAGCAGGGGCACGACAGGGACTTTTTATTCCGGGGAGCTGTTTTTT
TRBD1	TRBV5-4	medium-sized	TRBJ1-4	CASSPTGGHDEKLFF	TGTGCCAGCAGCCCGACAGGGGGTCATGATGAAAAACTGTTTTTT
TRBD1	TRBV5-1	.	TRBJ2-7	CASSLGQGREQYF	TGCGCCAGCAGCTTGGGACAGGGTCGGGAGCAGTACTTC
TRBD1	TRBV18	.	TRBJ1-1	CASSPAQGAGYTEAFF	TGTGCCAGCTCCCCGGCTCAGGGGGCAGGGTACACTGAAGCTTTCTTT
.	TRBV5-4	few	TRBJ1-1	CASSLAVGGTEAFF	TGTGCCAGCAGCTTGGCCGTCGGTGGCACTGAAGCTTTCTTT
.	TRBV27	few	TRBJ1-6	CASSSREGDNSPLHF	TGTGCCAGCAGTTCTCGTGAGGGAGATAATTCACCCCTCCACTTT
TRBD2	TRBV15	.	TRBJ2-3	CATSRDPESSGGVTQYF	TGTGCCACCAGCAGAGATCCGGAGTCTAGCGGGGGTGTTACGCAGTATTTT
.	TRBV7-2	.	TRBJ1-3	CASTTYAGGNTIYF	TGTGCCAGCACCACTTACGCGGGAGGAAACACCATATATTTT
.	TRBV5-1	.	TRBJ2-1	CASSRWGLGDSYNEQFF	TGCGCCAGCAGTCGATGGGGGCTAGGAGATTCCTACAATGAGCAGTTCTTC
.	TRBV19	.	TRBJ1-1	CASSDRLLNTEAFF	TGTGCCAGTAGTGACAGATTGTTGAACACTGAAGCTTTCTTT
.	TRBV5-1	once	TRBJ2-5	CASSSGLEGETQYF	TGCGCCAGCAGCTCGGGACTTGAAGGAGAGACCCAGTACTTC
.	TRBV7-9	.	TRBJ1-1	CASSSSQGEDTEAFF	TGTGCCAGCAGCTCCTCACAGGGAGAGGACACTGAAGCTTTCTTT
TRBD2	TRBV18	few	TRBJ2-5	CASSPQAGQETQYF	TGTGCCAGCTCACCACAAGCGGGGCAAGAGACCCAGTACTTC
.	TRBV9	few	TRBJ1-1	CASSAWGGGFTEAFF	TGTGCCAGCAGCGCGTGGGGGGGAGGTTTCACTGAAGCTTTCTTT
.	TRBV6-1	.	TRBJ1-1	CAGSEGEHTEAFF	TGTGCCGGCAGTGAAGGCGAGCACACTGAAGCTTTCTTT
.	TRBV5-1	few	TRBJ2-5	CASGWVGQGVETQYF	TGCGCCAGCGGGTGGGTGGGGCAGGGCGTCGAGACCCAGTACTTC
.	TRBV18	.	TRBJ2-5	CASSPFTRGVETQYF	TGTGCCAGCTCACCATTCACCAGGGGGGTGGAGACCCAGTACTTC
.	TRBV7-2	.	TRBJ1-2	CASSLGPSSNYGYTF	TGTGCCAGCAGCTTAGGTCCCAGTTCTAACTATGGCTACACCTTC
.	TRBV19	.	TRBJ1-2	CASTSGLDRFQGGYTF	TGTGCCAGTACCAGTGGCCTCGACAGGTTTCAGGGTGGCTACACCTTC
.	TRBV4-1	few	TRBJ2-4	CASRDRPGGLIAKNIQYF	TGCGCCAGCAGGGACAGACCGGGGGGATTAATAGCCAAAAACATTCAGTACTTC
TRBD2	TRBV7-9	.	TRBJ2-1	CASERTSSISYNEQFF	TGTGCCAGCGAAAGGACTAGCTCGATTTCCTACAATGAGCAGTTCTTC
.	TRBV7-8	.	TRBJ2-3	CASSSRSGDTQYF	TGTGCCAGCAGCTCCCGGAGTGGAGATACGCAGTATTTT
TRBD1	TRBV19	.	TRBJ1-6	CTSSNFASRDRGLSPLHF	TGTACCAGTAGTAATTTTGCTTCCCGGGACAGGGGGCTCTCACCCCTCCACTTT
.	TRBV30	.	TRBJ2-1	CAWEPGQYNEQFF	TGTGCCTGGGAACCTGGGCAATACAATGAGCAGTTCTTC
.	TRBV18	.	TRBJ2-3	CASSPLTGFSNYFTDTQYF	TGTGCCAGCTCACCACTTACAGGATTCTCAAACTACTTCACAGATACGCAGTATTTT
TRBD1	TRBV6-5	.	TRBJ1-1	CASSYRNRGEAFF	TGTGCCAGCAGTTACCGGAACAGGGGTGAAGCTTTCTTT
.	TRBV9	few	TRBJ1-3	CASSARNRDYEPGNTIYF	TGTGCCAGCAGCGCCCGCAACCGGGACTACGAACCTGGAAACACCATATATTTT
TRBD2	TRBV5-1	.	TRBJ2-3	CASSRGGGQRQYF	TGCGCCAGCAGCCGGGGGGGTGGACAACGGCAGTATTTT
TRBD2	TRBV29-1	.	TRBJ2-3	CSVSLAGGPGDTQYF	TGCAGCGTGTCTCTAGCGGGGGGGCCGGGGGATACGCAGTATTTT
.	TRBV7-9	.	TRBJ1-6	CASSPDRNNSPLHF	TGTGCCAGCAGCCCAGACAGGAATAATTCACCCCTCCACTTT
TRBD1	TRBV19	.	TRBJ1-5	CASSLGTDTYQPQHF	TGTGCCAGTAGCCTGGGGACAGACACTTATCAGCCCCAGCATTTT
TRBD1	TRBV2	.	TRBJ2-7	CASSDGQGAYEQYF	TGTGCCAGCAGTGACGGACAGGGGGCCTACGAGCAGTACTTC
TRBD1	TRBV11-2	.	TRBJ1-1	CASSWDRGRTEAFF	TGTGCCAGCAGCTGGGACAGGGGGCGTACTGAAGCTTTCTTT
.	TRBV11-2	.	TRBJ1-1	CASSFQAEAFF	TGTGCCAGCAGCTTTCAGGCAGAAGCTTTCTTT